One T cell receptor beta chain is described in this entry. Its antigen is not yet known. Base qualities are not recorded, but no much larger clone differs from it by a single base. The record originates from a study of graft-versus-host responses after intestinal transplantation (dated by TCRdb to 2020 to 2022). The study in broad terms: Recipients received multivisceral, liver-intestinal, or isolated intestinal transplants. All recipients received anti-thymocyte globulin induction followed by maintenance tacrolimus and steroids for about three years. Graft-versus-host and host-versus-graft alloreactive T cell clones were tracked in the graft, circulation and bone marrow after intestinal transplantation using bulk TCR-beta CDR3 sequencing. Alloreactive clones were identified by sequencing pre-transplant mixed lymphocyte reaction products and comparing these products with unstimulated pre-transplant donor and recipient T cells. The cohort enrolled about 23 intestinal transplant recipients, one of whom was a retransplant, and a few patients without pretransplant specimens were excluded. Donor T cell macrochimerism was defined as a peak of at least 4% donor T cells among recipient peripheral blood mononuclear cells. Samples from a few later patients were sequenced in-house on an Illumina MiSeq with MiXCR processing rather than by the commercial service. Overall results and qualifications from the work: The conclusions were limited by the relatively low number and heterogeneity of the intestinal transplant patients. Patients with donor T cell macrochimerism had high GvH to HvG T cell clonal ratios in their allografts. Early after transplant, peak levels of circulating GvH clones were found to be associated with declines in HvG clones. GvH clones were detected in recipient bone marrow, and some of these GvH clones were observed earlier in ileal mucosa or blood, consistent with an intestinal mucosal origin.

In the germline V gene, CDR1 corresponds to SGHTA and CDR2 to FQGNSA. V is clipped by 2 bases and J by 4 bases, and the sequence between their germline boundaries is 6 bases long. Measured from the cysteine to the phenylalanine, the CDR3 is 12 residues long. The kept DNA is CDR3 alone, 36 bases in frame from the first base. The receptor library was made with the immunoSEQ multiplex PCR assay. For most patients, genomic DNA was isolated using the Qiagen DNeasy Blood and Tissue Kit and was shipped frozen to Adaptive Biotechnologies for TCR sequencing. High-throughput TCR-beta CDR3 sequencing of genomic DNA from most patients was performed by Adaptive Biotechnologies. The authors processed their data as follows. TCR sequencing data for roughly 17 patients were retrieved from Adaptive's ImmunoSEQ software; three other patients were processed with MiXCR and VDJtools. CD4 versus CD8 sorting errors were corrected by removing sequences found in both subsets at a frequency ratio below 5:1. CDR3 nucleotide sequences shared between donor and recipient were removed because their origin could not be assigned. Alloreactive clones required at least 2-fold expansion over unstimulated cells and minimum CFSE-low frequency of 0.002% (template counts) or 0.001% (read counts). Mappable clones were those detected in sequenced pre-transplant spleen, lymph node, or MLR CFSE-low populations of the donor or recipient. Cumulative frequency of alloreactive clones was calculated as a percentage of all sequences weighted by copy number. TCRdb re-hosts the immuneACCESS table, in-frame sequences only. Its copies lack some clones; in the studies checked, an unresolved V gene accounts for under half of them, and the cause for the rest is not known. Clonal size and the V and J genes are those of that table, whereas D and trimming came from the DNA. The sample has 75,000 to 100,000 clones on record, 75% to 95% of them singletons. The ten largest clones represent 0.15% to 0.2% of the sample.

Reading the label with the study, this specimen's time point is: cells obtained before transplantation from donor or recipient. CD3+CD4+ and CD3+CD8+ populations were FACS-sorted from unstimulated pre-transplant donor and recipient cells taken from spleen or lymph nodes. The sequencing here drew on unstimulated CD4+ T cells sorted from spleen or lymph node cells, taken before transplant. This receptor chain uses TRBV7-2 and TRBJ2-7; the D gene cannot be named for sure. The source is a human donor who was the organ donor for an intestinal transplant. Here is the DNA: TGTGCCAGCAGCTTAAATGAGTACGAGCAGTACTTC. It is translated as CASSLNEYEQYF.